This T cell receptor beta chain was captured in a study of T cell changes during pregnancy in multiple sclerosis. This clone appeared a single time. CDR1 LNHDA and CDR2 SQIVND come from the germline V gene (reference sequence). Trimming pared 4 bases from V and 3 bases from J, leaving 13 bases between. The CDR3 has 14 residues. Profiling relied on immunoSEQ multiplex PCR, and the TCRdb table lists in-frame clones only, not all of them. The data show 57,000 or so clones, nearly 90% seen once. The sample in question was peripheral blood, obtained in the first trimester of pregnancy. The receptor comes from a female donor with multiple sclerosis, enrolled in a pregnancy study. The rearrangement joins TRBV19 to TRBJ2-7; perhaps TRBD1 as D (6 bases). CDR3 protein: CASSNRVRGYEQYF. The CDR3 region has the DNA TGTGCCAGTAGTAATAGAGTCAGGGGCTACGAGCAGTACTTC. Full variable domain (outside the CDR3, taken from reference TRBV19 and TRBJ2-7): DGGITQSPKYLFRKEGQNVTLSCEQNLNHDAMYWYRQDPGQGLRLIYYSQIVNDFQKGDIAEGYSVSREKKESFPLTVTSAQKNPTAFYLCASSNRVRGYEQYFGPGTRLTVT.